This TCR beta chain was captured in a study of CD4 and CD8 cells across lung adenocarcinoma regions. The CDR3 sequence is 14 residues long. V was cut by 7 bases and J by 2 bases, with 12 bases left in between. The germline gives CDR1 LGHNT, CDR2 FRNRAP. Via MiXCR, TCRdb re-called the PCR reads, giving one row per CDR3 protein. The repertoire has fewer than 11,000 distinct CDR3 sequences, around half of them found once; the top ten carry 30% to 40%. Samples came from patients with localized non-small cell lung adenocarcinoma. The sequence derives from a male donor with lung adenocarcinoma. The CD4 and CD8 labels of this study may be unreliable. This chain uses TRBV12-5 with TRBJ2-1; D may be TRBD1 (5 bases). The material sequenced was CD8+ T cells from the margin of a lung tumor. The CDR3 coding sequence is TGTGCTAGTGTCCCAGGGCAAGCCTACAATGAGCAGTTCTTC. Its protein product is CASVPGQAYNEQFF.